The T cell receptor (beta chain) described here comes from a study of blood T cell repertoires in COVID-19. On the study more broadly: Specimens from acute and convalescent COVID-19 originated in the United States, Italy and Spain. Sources were T cells, B-cell-depleted T cells, or PBMCs; the material itself was cDNA or gDNA.

How the authors handled the data: It was from reference gene primer amplification that nucleated cell counts were estimated. Only in-frame clones appear in the TCRdb table, and some are missing; sequencing was by immunoSEQ multiplex PCR. D and trimming were read from the DNA, whereas the V and J calls and clone size are those reported in that table. The table lists hundreds of thousands of clones, around nine tenths of them singletons. The sequence came from a woman aged 45-65 years who had recovered from COVID-19. Material: PBMCs or T cells enriched from blood (not recorded which).

CDR3 sequence reads: CASSPTSGYEQYF. CDR3 nucleotide sequence: TGTGCCAGCAGCCCGACTAGCGGCTACGAGCAGTACTTC. The chain uses TRBV3-1 (or the pseudogene TRBV3-2) and TRBJ2-7; 9 bases are a match to TRBD2. CDR1 and CDR2 (germline): LGHDT, YNNKEL (reference sequence). V was pared by 4 bases and J by 3 bases, with 1 base of the junction left unmatched. CDR3 size: 13 residues.